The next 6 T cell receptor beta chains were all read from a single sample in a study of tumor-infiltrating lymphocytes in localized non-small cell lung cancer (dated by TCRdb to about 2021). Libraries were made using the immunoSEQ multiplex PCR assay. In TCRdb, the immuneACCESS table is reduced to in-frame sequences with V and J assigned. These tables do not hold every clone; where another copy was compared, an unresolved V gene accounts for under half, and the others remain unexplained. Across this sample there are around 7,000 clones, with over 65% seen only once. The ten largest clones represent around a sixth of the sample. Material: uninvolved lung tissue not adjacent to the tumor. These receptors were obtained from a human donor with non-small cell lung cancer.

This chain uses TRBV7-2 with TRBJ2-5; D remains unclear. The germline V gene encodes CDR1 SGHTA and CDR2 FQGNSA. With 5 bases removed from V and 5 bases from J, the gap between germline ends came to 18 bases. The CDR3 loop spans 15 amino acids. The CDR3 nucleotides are TGTGCCAGCAGCGCCCAAAGGACGGCCCGGGAGACCCAGTACTTC. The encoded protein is CASSAQRTARETQYF.

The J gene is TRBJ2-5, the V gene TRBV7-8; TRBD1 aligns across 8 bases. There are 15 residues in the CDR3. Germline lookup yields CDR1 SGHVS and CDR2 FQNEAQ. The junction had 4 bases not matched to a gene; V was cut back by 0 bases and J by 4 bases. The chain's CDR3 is CASSLASGGGETQYF. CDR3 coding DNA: TGTGCCAGCAGCTTAGCCTCAGGGGGCGGAGAGACCCAGTACTTC.

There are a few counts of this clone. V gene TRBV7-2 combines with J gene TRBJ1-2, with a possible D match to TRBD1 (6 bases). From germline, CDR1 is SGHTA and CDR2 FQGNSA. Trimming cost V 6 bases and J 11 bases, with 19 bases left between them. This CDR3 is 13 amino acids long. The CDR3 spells CASSTTGPLGYTF. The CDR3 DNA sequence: TGTGCCAGCAGTACTACAGGGCCGCTGGGGTACACCTTC. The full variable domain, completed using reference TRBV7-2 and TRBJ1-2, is GAGVSQSPSNKVTEKGKDVELRCDPISGHTALYWYRQSLGQGLEFLIYFQGNSAPDKSGLPSDRFSAERTGGSVSTLTIQRTQQEDSAVYLCASSTTGPLGYTFGSGTRLTVV.

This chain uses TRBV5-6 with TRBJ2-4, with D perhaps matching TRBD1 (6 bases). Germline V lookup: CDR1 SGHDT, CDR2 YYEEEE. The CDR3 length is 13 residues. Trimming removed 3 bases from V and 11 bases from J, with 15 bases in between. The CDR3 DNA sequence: TGTGCCAGCAGCTACCCACCAGGGGTCGTTCAGTACTTC. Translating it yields CASSYPPGVVQYF.

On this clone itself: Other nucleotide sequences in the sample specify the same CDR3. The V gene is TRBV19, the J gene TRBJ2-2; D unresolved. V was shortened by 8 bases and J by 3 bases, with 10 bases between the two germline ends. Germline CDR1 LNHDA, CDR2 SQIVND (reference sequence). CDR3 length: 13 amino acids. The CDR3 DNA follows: TGTGCCAGTCGACCCCTGTACACCGGGGAGCTGTTTTTT. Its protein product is CASRPLYTGELFF.

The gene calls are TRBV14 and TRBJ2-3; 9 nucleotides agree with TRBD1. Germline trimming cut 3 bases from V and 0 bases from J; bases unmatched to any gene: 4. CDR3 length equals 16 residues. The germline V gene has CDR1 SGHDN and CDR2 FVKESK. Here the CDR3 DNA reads TGTGCCAGCAGCCACCGGACAGGGGTCAGCACAGATACGCAGTATTTT. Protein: CASSHRTGVSTDTQYF.